The following is a T cell receptor (beta chain) sequence with its context. This receptor's antigen is unknown. No base quality values were provided; no much bigger clone lies one nucleotide off. The data were taken from a study of cytomegalovirus exposure and HLA in healthy donors (TCRdb year 2017). Broadly, across the study: The roughly 650 repertoires of the first cohort and the 120 validation repertoires were produced on the same platform, according to a later analysis. The study aimed to test whether cataloging public T cell receptors could reveal signatures of past pathogen exposure. In addition to the first cohort of 500 to 850 subjects, a separate validation cohort of approximately 130 different subjects was used. High-throughput TCR immunosequencing, statistical association of individual TCRs with disease status, and machine learning were combined to predict cytomegalovirus infection status. The full study reports these points: In vitro tests confirmed that a few of the cytomegalovirus-associated TCR beta chains recognize cytomegalovirus antigens. Most TCR sequences were observed very rarely across donors, whereas some public TCRs were present in many individuals. All 120 repertoires were used to score co-occurrence in the validation cohort in a later analysis, because that analysis had no HLA typing for the cohort. The classifier was reported to diagnose cytomegalovirus status with high specificity and sensitivity in both the original cohort and the validation cohort. Of the cluster scores, about 94% were above 0 in a later analysis, which found that TCRs clustered in the first cohort also tended to co-occur in the 120 validation repertoires. According to the authors, the approach could potentially be generalized to other disease states and immunological phenotypes. The study listed over 150 TCR beta chains as associated with cytomegalovirus.

Libraries were constructed by the immunoSEQ multiplex PCR assay. The paper's data handling went like this. A statistical classification framework was developed to diagnose cytomegalovirus status using the catalog of TCR beta chain sequences. Entries here come from immuneACCESS through TCRdb and include only in-frame sequences with V and J called. Some clones fail to appear in such tables; in the studies checked, an unresolved V gene covers under half of the shortfall, and the cause of the remainder is unknown. That table supplies the V and J calls and clone size; D and trimming were determined from the DNA. The sample profile shows around 200,000 clones; roughly three quarters of them were found once. The top ten constitute about 1.2% of the sample. V lost 7 bases and J lost 5 bases, and the count of bases not matched to a germline gene is 0. Based on the germline V gene (reference sequence), the CDR1 and CDR2 sequences are GTSNPN and SVGIG. The CDR3 sequence holds 11 residues, the cysteine and phenylalanine included. The CDR3 DNA has 33 bases and is translated from base 1.

The donors belonged to the validation cohort of approximately 130 subjects, which was separate from the approximately 700-subject first cohort. Sequencing used PBMCs. This sequence was found in a woman aged 30 to 39 in good health and CMV-seronegative. The chain links TRBV30 with TRBJ2-2, with TRBD2 matching 8 junction bases. This receptor carries the CDR3 CASGGTGELFF. The DNA sequence reads TGTGCCTCGGGGGGGACCGGGGAGCTGTTTTTT.